Listed here is a single T cell receptor beta chain. This table comes from immunoSEQ multiplex PCR, and its TCRdb copy is limited to in-frame clones, with some not included. The table includes 25,000 to 30,000 clones, around nine tenths detected once. CDR3 length: 17 amino acids. Germline trimming cut 4 bases from V and 7 bases from J; bases unmatched to any gene: 11. CDR1 LNHDA and CDR2 SQIVND come from the germline V gene (reference sequence). The data were obtained in a study of T cell changes during pregnancy in multiple sclerosis. The receptor's source is a female donor with multiple sclerosis, enrolled in a pregnancy study. This material consisted of CD4+ T cells from peripheral blood mononuclear cells, taken in the first trimester of pregnancy. V is TRBV19 and J is TRBJ2-1, with TRBD2 matching over 12 bases. The CDR3 region is CASSTWTSGDHPNEQFF. The CDR3 coding sequence is TGTGCCAGTAGTACCTGGACTAGCGGGGACCATCCTAATGAGCAGTTCTTC.